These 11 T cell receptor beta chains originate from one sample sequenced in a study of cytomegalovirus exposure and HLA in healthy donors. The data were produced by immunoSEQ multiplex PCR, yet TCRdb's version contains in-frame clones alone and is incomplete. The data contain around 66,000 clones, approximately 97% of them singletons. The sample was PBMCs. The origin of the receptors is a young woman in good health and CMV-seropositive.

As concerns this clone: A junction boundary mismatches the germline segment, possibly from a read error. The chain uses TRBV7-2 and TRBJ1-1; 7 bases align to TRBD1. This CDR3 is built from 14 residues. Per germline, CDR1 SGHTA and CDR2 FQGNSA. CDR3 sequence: CASTRTGLNSEAFF. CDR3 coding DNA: TGTGCCAGCACCAGGACAGGTTTGAACTCTGAAGCTTTCTTT.

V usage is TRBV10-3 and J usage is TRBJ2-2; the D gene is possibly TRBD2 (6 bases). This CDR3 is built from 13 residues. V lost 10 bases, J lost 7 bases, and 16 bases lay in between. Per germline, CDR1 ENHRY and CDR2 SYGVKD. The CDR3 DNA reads TGTGCCAGCCGACCTAGCGAAGGCGGGGAGCTGTTTTTT. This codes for CASRPSEGGELFF.

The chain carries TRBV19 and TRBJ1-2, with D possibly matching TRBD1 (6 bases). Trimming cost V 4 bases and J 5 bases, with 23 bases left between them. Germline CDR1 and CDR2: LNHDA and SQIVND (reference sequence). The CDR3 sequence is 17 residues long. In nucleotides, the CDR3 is TGTGCCAGTAGTACCAGGGGATCCGGCAGGACCCTTTATGGCTACACCTTC. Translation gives CASSTRGSGRTLYGYTF.

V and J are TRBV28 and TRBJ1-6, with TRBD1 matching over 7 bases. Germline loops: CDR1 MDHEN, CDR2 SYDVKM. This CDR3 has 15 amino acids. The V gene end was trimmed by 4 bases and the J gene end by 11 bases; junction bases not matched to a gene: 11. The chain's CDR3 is CASSSSSGTVTPLHF. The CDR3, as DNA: TGTGCCAGCAGTTCATCATCCGGGACAGTAACACCCCTCCACTTT.

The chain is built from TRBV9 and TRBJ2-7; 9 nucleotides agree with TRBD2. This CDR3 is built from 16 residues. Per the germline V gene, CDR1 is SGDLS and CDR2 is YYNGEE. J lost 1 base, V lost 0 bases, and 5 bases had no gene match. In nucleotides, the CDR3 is TGTGCCAGCAGCGTAGGAGTTAGCGGGGGATCCTACGAGCAGTACTTC. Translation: CASSVGVSGGSYEQYF.

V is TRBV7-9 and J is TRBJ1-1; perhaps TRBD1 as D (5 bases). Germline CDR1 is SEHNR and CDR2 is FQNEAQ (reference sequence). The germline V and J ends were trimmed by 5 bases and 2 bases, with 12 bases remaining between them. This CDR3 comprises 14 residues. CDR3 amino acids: CASSDPGTNTEAFF. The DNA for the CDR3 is TGTGCCAGCAGCGATCCGGGGACTAACACTGAAGCTTTCTTT.

CDR3 DNA sequence: TGCGCCAGCAGCTTGGGAGGGGGCGCGGACGGGGAGCTGTTTTTT. Translating it yields CASSLGGGADGELFF. The rearrangement links TRBV5-1 to TRBJ2-2, with 7 bases matching TRBD1. V shed 0 bases and J 7 bases; nucleotides not matched to a gene: 6. Per the germline V gene, CDR1 is SGHRS and CDR2 is YFSETQ. The length of the CDR3 is 15 residues.

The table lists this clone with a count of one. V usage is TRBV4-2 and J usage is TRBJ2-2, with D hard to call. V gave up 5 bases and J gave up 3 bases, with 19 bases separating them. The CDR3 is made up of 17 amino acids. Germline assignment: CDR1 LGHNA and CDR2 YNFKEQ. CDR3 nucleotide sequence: TGTGCCAGCAGCAAGACCCCTGCGTTGGAGTACACCGGGGAGCTGTTTTTT. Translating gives CASSKTPALEYTGELFF.

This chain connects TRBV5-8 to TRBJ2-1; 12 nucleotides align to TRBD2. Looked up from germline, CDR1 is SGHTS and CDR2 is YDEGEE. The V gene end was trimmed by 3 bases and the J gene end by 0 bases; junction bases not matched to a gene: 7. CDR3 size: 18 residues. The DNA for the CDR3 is TGTGCCAGCAGCTCAACCTGGACTAGCGGGATCTCCTACAATGAGCAGTTCTTC. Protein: CASSSTWTSGISYNEQFF.

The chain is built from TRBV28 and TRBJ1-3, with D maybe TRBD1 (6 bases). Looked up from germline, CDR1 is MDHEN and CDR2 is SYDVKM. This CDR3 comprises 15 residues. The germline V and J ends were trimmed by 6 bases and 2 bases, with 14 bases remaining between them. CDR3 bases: TGTGCCAGCAGCAGCACAGGGCAAACTGGAAACACCATATATTTT. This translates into CASSSTGQTGNTIYF.

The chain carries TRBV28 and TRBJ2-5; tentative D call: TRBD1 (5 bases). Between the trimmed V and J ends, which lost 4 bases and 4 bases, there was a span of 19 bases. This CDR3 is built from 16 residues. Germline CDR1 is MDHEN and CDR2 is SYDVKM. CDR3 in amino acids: CASSSGRGWHSETQYF. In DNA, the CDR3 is TGTGCCAGCAGTTCCGGTAGGGGATGGCACTCAGAGACCCAGTACTTC.